This T cell receptor (beta chain) was captured by sequencing in a study of vaccination and CD4 T cells after COVID-19. In the study overall: In culture, cells were exposed to overlapping spike peptides from SARS-CoV-2, HCoV-NL63, HCoV-OC43 and HCoV-229E. Some control cultures received a CEFX pool, which served as the positive control. Others received an HIV-1 Nef pool or no peptide.

In regard to this clonotype: Its antigen is still unknown.

Specified treatment: approximately 9-day PBMC culture with coronavirus spike peptide pools or control peptides (ViraFEST assay). Harvesting of the unexposed donor's CD4+ T cells predated the COVID-19 pandemic (2011-2018). With the Oncomine TCR Beta short-read assay, DNA from cultured CD4+ T cells was sequenced. Scientists extracted genomic DNA from CD4+ T cells grown in culture. TCRdb reprocessed the PCR reads with MiXCR, giving one entry per CDR3 protein. The sample has nearly 5,500 distinct CDR3 sequences, roughly two fifths seen once. Source material: CD4+ T cells from blood, cultured in vitro. This clonotype was obtained from a human donor in good health.

The CDR3 region has the DNA TGTGCCAGCAGTTTAAAGGGGGCGAGGACCGGGGAGCTGTTTTTT. Its translation is CASSLKGARTGELFF. J is TRBJ2-2 and V is TRBV27; 7 nucleotides line up with TRBD1. This CDR3 spans 15 amino acids. V lost 2 bases and J lost 5; bases outside the gene matches: 5. Germline V CDR1 and CDR2: MNHEY, SMNVEV (reference sequence).